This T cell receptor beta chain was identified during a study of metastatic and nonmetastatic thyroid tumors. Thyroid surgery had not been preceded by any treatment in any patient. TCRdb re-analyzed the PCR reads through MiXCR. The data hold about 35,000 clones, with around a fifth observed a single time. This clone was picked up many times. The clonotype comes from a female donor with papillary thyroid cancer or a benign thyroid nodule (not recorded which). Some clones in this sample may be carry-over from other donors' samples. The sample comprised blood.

CDR3 region: CASSPDTDTQYF. CDR3 sequence (DNA): TGTGCCAGCAGCCCGGACACAGATACGCAGTATTTT. The genes are TRBV4-2 and TRBJ2-3, with unresolved D. Per the germline V gene, CDR1 is LGHNA and CDR2 is YNFKEQ. The CDR3 is 12 amino acids. V shed 4 bases and J shed 2 bases, with 4 bases lying between them.